These T cell receptor beta chains were read from a single sample in a study of PD-1 blockade in classical Hodgkin lymphoma. The data were produced by immunoSEQ multiplex PCR, yet TCRdb's version contains in-frame clones alone and is incomplete. This sample has some 5,400 clones, with around 89% found just once. Input material: CD8+ T cells from blood. These TCRs come from a human donor with classical Hodgkin lymphoma. Each CDR3 is given with its conserved first and last residue. D genes are given only for firm matches. The listing skips clone size in some rows; elsewhere it reads once, few, many or a size class.

V	D	size	J	length	CDR3	DNA
TRBV6-4	NA	NA	TRBJ2-7	13	CASSDSRGGEQYF	TGTGCCAGCAGTGACTCCAGGGGCGGCGAGCAGTACTTC
TRBV29-1	NA	NA	TRBJ1-1	11	CSVVRNTEAFF	TGCAGCGTTGTCAGGAACACTGAAGCTTTCTTT
TRBV18	NA	once	TRBJ2-7	18	CASSPPDCVGPQRCEQYF	TGTGCCAGCTCACCACCCGATTGCGTGGGCCCTCAGCGTTGCGAGCAGTACTTC
TRBV11-3	NA	NA	TRBJ2-5	16	CASSLALAQGQETQYF	TGTGCCAGCAGCTTAGCTTTGGCCCAGGGGCAAGAGACCCAGTACTTC
TRBV12-5	NA	NA	TRBJ2-1	14	CASGLGSSYNEQFF	TGTGCTAGTGGTTTGGGTAGTTCCTACAATGAGCAGTTCTTC
TRBV28	NA	NA	TRBJ1-1	14	CASKSDLVGTEAFF	TGTGCCAGCAAGTCGGACCTGGTTGGCACTGAAGCTTTCTTT
TRBV27	NA	NA	TRBJ2-2	13	CASSLSRTGELFF	TGTGCCAGCAGTTTATCACGAACCGGGGAGCTGTTTTTT
TRBV7-8	NA	NA	TRBJ2-2	14	CASSLAGGSGELFF	TGTGCCAGCAGCTTAGCAGGGGGGTCCGGGGAGCTGTTTTTT
TRBV7-9	NA	once	TRBJ2-7	13	CASSSAGRYEQYF	TGTGCCAGCAGCTCCGCGGGGCGCTACGAGCAGTACTTC
TRBV4-2	TRBD1	NA	TRBJ1-1	15	CASSQNRDRGTEAFF	TGTGCCAGCAGCCAAAACCGGGACAGGGGGACTGAAGCTTTCTTT
TRBV5-1	TRBD2	NA	TRBJ2-3	14	CASSPGLAVDTQYF	TGCGCCAGCAGCCCGGGACTAGCTGTAGATACGCAGTATTTT
TRBV10-3	NA	few	TRBJ2-3	15	CAISESGLETDTQYF	TGTGCCATCAGTGAGTCGGGATTAGAGACAGATACGCAGTATTTT
TRBV28	NA	NA	TRBJ1-1	15	CASTSGQSLNTEAFF	TGTGCCAGCACCTCCGGACAGAGCCTGAACACTGAAGCTTTCTTT
TRBV9	TRBD2	NA	TRBJ2-6	19	CASSDHRLAGGDGANVLTF	TGTGCCAGCAGCGATCACCGACTAGCGGGGGGCGACGGGGCCAACGTCCTGACTTTC
TRBV5-5	NA	NA	TRBJ2-7	14	CASSLAWQAYEQYF	TGTGCCAGCAGCTTGGCCTGGCAGGCCTACGAGCAGTACTTC
TRBV10-2	TRBD2	NA	TRBJ2-1	15	CASMPGTSGRSEQFF	TGCGCCAGCATGCCTGGGACTAGCGGGAGATCTGAGCAGTTCTTC
TRBV7-3	NA	NA	TRBJ2-7	14	CASSLGGGAYEQYF	TGTGCCAGCAGCTTAGGTGGCGGAGCCTACGAGCAGTACTTC
TRBV27	NA	NA	TRBJ2-1	13	CASSWTENNEQFF	TGTGCCAGCAGTTGGACAGAAAACAATGAGCAGTTCTTC
TRBV27	NA	NA	TRBJ1-6	15	CASSLSGTLNSPLHF	TGTGCCAGCAGTTTATCAGGGACCTTAAATTCACCCCTCCACTTT
TRBV5-5	TRBD1	NA	TRBJ1-1	14	CASSFSGGGGEAFF	TGTGCCAGCAGCTTTTCTGGAGGGGGCGGTGAAGCTTTCTTT
TRBV2	NA	NA	TRBJ1-1	13	CASIFPSDTEAFF	TGTGCCAGCATATTTCCATCGGACACTGAAGCTTTCTTT
TRBV25-1	TRBD2	NA	TRBJ2-1	18	CASSGFPGLAGGKDEQFF	TGTGCCAGCAGTGGGTTCCCGGGACTAGCGGGGGGGAAGGATGAGCAGTTCTTC
TRBV7-6	NA	once	TRBJ1-2	15	CASSPSLGLAYGYTF	TGTGCCAGCAGCCCAAGCCTCGGTCTCGCCTATGGCTACACCTTC
TRBV19	TRBD1	NA	TRBJ1-5	17	CASRPPGQGDNNQPQHF	TGTGCCAGCCGCCCCCCGGGACAGGGTGATAACAATCAGCCCCAGCATTTT
TRBV27	NA	NA	TRBJ2-5	18	CASSRRLGGGQVRETQYF	TGTGCCAGCAGTCGCCGCTTAGGAGGGGGGCAGGTTCGAGAGACCCAGTACTTC
TRBV7-9	NA	NA	TRBJ2-7	13	CASSLGTVYEQYF	TGTGCCAGCAGCTTAGGGACAGTATACGAGCAGTACTTC